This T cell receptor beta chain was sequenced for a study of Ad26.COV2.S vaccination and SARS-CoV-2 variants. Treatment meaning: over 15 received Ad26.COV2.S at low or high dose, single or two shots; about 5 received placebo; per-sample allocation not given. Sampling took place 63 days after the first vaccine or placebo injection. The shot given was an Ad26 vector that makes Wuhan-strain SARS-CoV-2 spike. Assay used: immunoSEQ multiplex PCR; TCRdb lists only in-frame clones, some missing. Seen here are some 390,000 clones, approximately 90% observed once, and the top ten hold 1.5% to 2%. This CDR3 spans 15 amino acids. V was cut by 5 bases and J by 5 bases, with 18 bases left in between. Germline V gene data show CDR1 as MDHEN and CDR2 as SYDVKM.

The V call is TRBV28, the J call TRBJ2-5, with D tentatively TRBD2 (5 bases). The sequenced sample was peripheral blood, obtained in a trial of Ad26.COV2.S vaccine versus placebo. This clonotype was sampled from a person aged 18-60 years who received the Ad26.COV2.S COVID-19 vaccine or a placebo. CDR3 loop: CASSPEGSRRETQYF. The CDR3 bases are TGTGCCAGCAGTCCCGAGGGCAGCCGGAGGGAGACCCAGTACTTC. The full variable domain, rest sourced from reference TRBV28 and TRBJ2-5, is DVKVTQSSRYLVKRTGEKVFLECVQDMDHENMFWYRQDPGLGLRLIYFSYDVKMKEKGDIPEGYSVSREKKERFSLILESASTNQTSMYLCASSPEGSRRETQYFGPGTRLLVL.